This TCR beta chain was sequenced in a study of CD8 T cells in ankylosing spondylitis. Regarding the study as a whole: Some motif variants had been reported before (in reactive arthritis synovial fluid and blood). For ankylosing spondylitis blood, a TCR beta motif of about eight highly homologous variants appeared characteristic.

Details on this clonotype: Its antigen remains unidentified.

As the method for making TCR beta libraries, quantitative 5'-RACE with molecular barcodes was used. TCRdb re-derived calls from the 5' RACE reads in MiXCR, one entry per CDR3 protein. This sample has about 800,000 distinct CDR3 sequences, with 12% found just once. CDR1 is WSHSY and CDR2 is SAAADI in the germline V gene. CDR3 length: 12 residues. Trimming left V 11 bases short and J 7 bases short, with 14 bases between. The chain couples TRBV10-2 to TRBJ2-2; maybe TRBD2 (5 bases). Sample: blood, either unsorted or a sorted T cell fraction (not recorded which). This TCR was recovered from a male donor with ankylosing spondylitis. The CDR3 loop is CAGSSGGGELFF. The DNA for the CDR3 is TGCGCCGGTAGTTCCGGAGGCGGGGAGCTGTTTTTT.